This T cell receptor beta chain came from a study of prognosis after radiotherapy for stage I lung cancer. General observations from the study: Patients who had metastases reportedly showed TRBV and TRBJ gene usage that varied from that of patients who did not.

Genomic DNA was subjected to two-round multiplex PCR for amplification of TCR beta CDR3. Gene-specific primers for each TRBV and TRBJ gene drove first-round PCR. Universal primers were used in the second PCR round. MiXCR, run by TCRdb on the multiplex PCR reads, gives a single entry per CDR3 protein. The data contain tens of thousands of distinct CDR3 sequences, roughly 45% of them singletons. Germline CDR1 is MDHEN and CDR2 is SYDVKM. The CDR3 covers 14 residues. The V end was cut by 2 bases, the J end by 6 bases, with 11 bases between. Comments on this clonotype: What it recognizes is unknown.

The V call is TRBV28, the J call TRBJ2-4, with TRBD2 as a possible D gene (6 bases). The origin of this receptor is a donor aged 50 or older with non-small cell lung cancer. This material consisted of PBMCs, taken before or after stereotactic body radiation therapy (not recorded which). The CDR3 sequence is CASSLRGGTNIQYF. The CDR3 coding sequence is TGTGCCAGCAGTTTACGCGGAGGGACAAACATTCAGTACTTC.